This is a list of T cell receptor beta chains from one sample in a study of T cells in localized non-small cell lung cancer. Sequencing used immunoSEQ multiplex PCR; TCRdb keeps in-frame clones, though not all of them. The table shows around 28,000 clones, with 70% to 90% occurring only once. Here the sequenced sample was peripheral blood, taken before any cancer treatment. All receptors come from a female donor of 60 years or more with stage I lung adenocarcinoma. Each CDR3 is given with its conserved first and last residue. The D gene is left open where the match is weak. Size is omitted from some rows. Given values are once, few, many or a class for expanded clones.

cdr3_nt: TGTGCCAGCAGTTTATCCCCGCGGGGGGACTATGGCTACACCTTC
cdr3_aa: CASSLSPRGDYGYTF
clone_size: -
d_call: -
j_call: TRBJ1-2
v_call: TRBV27

cdr3_nt: TGTGCCAGCAGTTACTCTAGCGGGAGTATTTACGAGCAGTACTTC
cdr3_aa: CASSYSSGSIYEQYF
clone_size: -
d_call: TRBD2
j_call: TRBJ2-7
v_call: TRBV6-5

cdr3_nt: TGTGCCAGCAGCCTAAGACCCCAAGAGACCCAGTACTTC
cdr3_aa: CASSLRPQETQYF
clone_size: -
d_call: -
j_call: TRBJ2-5
v_call: TRBV7-3

cdr3_nt: TGTGCCAGCAGCGGAGCCTACGAGCAGTACTTC
cdr3_aa: CASSGAYEQYF
clone_size: -
d_call: -
j_call: TRBJ2-7
v_call: TRBV5-6

cdr3_nt: TGCGCCAGCAGCCAAGTCCCCTCCGGGACTAGCGGCTACGAGCAGTACTTC
cdr3_aa: CASSQVPSGTSGYEQYF
clone_size: -
d_call: TRBD2
j_call: TRBJ2-7
v_call: TRBV4-3

cdr3_nt: TGCGCCAGCAGCCAAGGGCCGACTAGCGGGTATTTGTCGGATACGCAGTATTTT
cdr3_aa: CASSQGPTSGYLSDTQYF
clone_size: -
d_call: TRBD2
j_call: TRBJ2-3
v_call: TRBV4-3

cdr3_nt: TGTGCCAGCAGCTTTTATAGCGGCAATGAGCAGTTCTTC
cdr3_aa: CASSFYSGNEQFF
clone_size: few
d_call: -
j_call: TRBJ2-1
v_call: TRBV7-2

cdr3_nt: TGTGCCAGCAGTTCTTATGGGGAATTGGGTGCCCTTAGCGAAAAACTGTTTTTT
cdr3_aa: CASSSYGELGALSEKLFF
clone_size: -
d_call: -
j_call: TRBJ1-4
v_call: TRBV28

cdr3_nt: TGTGCCAGCAGTGCCAATGAAGGTCAGCCCCAGCATTTT
cdr3_aa: CASSANEGQPQHF
clone_size: -
d_call: -
j_call: TRBJ1-5
v_call: TRBV2

cdr3_nt: TGTGCCTGGAGTACCTACTCTGGGGCCAACGTCCTGACTTTC
cdr3_aa: CAWSTYSGANVLTF
clone_size: -
d_call: -
j_call: TRBJ2-6
v_call: TRBV30

cdr3_nt: TGTGCCAGCAGTAAGGGGGCCTTCGGCACTGAAGCTTTCTTT
cdr3_aa: CASSKGAFGTEAFF
clone_size: once
d_call: TRBD1
j_call: TRBJ1-1
v_call: TRBV6-5

cdr3_nt: TGTGCCAGCAACCGGGGAATCGGGGGCTACACCTTC
cdr3_aa: CASNRGIGGYTF
clone_size: -
d_call: -
j_call: TRBJ1-2
v_call: TRBV6-1

cdr3_nt: TGTGCCAGCATTTGGACAGGGGATTCCTACAATGAGCAGTTCTTC
cdr3_aa: CASIWTGDSYNEQFF
clone_size: -
d_call: TRBD1
j_call: TRBJ2-1
v_call: TRBV6-1

cdr3_nt: TGCGCCAGCAGCTCACTAGGGGGACAGGGGTTTACAGATACGCAGTATTTT
cdr3_aa: CASSSLGGQGFTDTQYF
clone_size: -
d_call: TRBD1
j_call: TRBJ2-3
v_call: TRBV5-1

cdr3_nt: TGCGCCAGCGCCCCTCGGGCAGGGGGCGTTGGCGAGACCCAGTACTTC
cdr3_aa: CASAPRAGGVGETQYF
clone_size: -
d_call: TRBD1
j_call: TRBJ2-5
v_call: TRBV5-1

cdr3_nt: TGTGCCTTGAACACTGAAGCTTTCTTT
cdr3_aa: CALNTEAFF
clone_size: few
d_call: -
j_call: TRBJ1-1
v_call: TRBV30

cdr3_nt: TGTGCCACGAGGGGACAGGGTGCTTCCACTAATGAAAAACTGTTTTTT
cdr3_aa: CATRGQGASTNEKLFF
clone_size: -
d_call: TRBD1
j_call: TRBJ1-4
v_call: TRBV10-3

cdr3_nt: TGTGCCAGCAGTCCAGCCTCCTACGAGCAGTACTTC
cdr3_aa: CASSPASYEQYF
clone_size: once
d_call: -
j_call: TRBJ2-7
v_call: TRBV6-7

cdr3_nt: TGTGCCACCAGCCGGCATGGGGGGCTAGAGACCCAGTACTTC
cdr3_aa: CATSRHGGLETQYF
clone_size: -
d_call: -
j_call: TRBJ2-5
v_call: TRBV15

cdr3_nt: TGTGCCATCTCCCCAGGACAGGTGAACACTGAAGCTTTCTTT
cdr3_aa: CAISPGQVNTEAFF
clone_size: -
d_call: TRBD1
j_call: TRBJ1-1
v_call: TRBV28

cdr3_nt: TGTGCCAGCAGCTTATTTGGCGGGAGGGGCACCGGGGAGCTGTTTTTT
cdr3_aa: CASSLFGGRGTGELFF
clone_size: -
d_call: TRBD2
j_call: TRBJ2-2
v_call: TRBV7-2

cdr3_nt: TGTGCCAGTAGTAACGGGATAGCGGGAGCCCTATACAATGAGCAGTTCTTC
cdr3_aa: CASSNGIAGALYNEQFF
clone_size: -
d_call: TRBD2
j_call: TRBJ2-1
v_call: TRBV19

cdr3_nt: TGTGCCAGCAGCGATGACAGAAGGACTGAAAAACTGTTTTTT
cdr3_aa: CASSDDRRTEKLFF
clone_size: -
d_call: -
j_call: TRBJ1-4
v_call: TRBV6-6

cdr3_nt: TGTGCCAGCAGCGGAGGGACAGGCGCCACCTCCTACAATGAGCAGTTCTTC
cdr3_aa: CASSGGTGATSYNEQFF
clone_size: -
d_call: TRBD1
j_call: TRBJ2-1
v_call: TRBV7-3

cdr3_nt: TGTGCCAGCAGCTTCATGGATAGAGGCTACGAGCAGTACTTC
cdr3_aa: CASSFMDRGYEQYF
clone_size: -
d_call: -
j_call: TRBJ2-7
v_call: TRBV5-6

cdr3_nt: TGTGCCAGCAGCGGAACCCGGGACAGGAACACTGAAGCTTTCTTT
cdr3_aa: CASSGTRDRNTEAFF
clone_size: -
d_call: TRBD1
j_call: TRBJ1-1
v_call: TRBV5-4

cdr3_nt: TGTGCCAGCTCACCAAGAGGGGGGCAACTAGAGAACACCGGGGAGCTGTTTTTT
cdr3_aa: CASSPRGGQLENTGELFF
clone_size: once
d_call: -
j_call: TRBJ2-2
v_call: TRBV18

cdr3_nt: TGCGCCAGCAGCTTGGATGGCCAGAGCTCCTACAATGAGCAGTTCTTC
cdr3_aa: CASSLDGQSSYNEQFF
clone_size: -
d_call: -
j_call: TRBJ2-1
v_call: TRBV5-1

cdr3_nt: TGTGCCAGCAGCAGCCGGGACAGCGGTTCGGCTTTCTTT
cdr3_aa: CASSSRDSGSAFF
clone_size: -
d_call: TRBD1
j_call: TRBJ1-1
v_call: TRBV9

cdr3_nt: TGTGCCAGCAGCGTAGAATCGTCGGGGGCCTATGGCTACACCTTC
cdr3_aa: CASSVESSGAYGYTF
clone_size: -
d_call: -
j_call: TRBJ1-2
v_call: TRBV9

cdr3_nt: TGTGCCAGCAGTCCCTTCCGTGGGACTAGCGGTCTCACAGATACGCAGTATTTT
cdr3_aa: CASSPFRGTSGLTDTQYF
clone_size: -
d_call: TRBD2
j_call: TRBJ2-3
v_call: TRBV27

cdr3_nt: TGTGCCAGCTCACCAATCGGGGAGGGGGCGAAGACCGGGGAGCTGTTTTTT
cdr3_aa: CASSPIGEGAKTGELFF
clone_size: -
d_call: -
j_call: TRBJ2-2
v_call: TRBV18

cdr3_nt: TGTGCCAGCAGCTTGGTCAGGGGTGGCGGCTACACCTTC
cdr3_aa: CASSLVRGGGYTF
clone_size: few
d_call: -
j_call: TRBJ1-2
v_call: TRBV7-2

cdr3_nt: TGTGCCTGGAGTAGGGCTGCTGGAAACACCATATATTTT
cdr3_aa: CAWSRAAGNTIYF
clone_size: -
d_call: -
j_call: TRBJ1-3
v_call: TRBV30

cdr3_nt: TGTGCCAGCAGCCCCAGCCTAGCCAGGGAGACCCAGTACTTC
cdr3_aa: CASSPSLARETQYF
clone_size: -
d_call: -
j_call: TRBJ2-5
v_call: TRBV7-9

cdr3_nt: TGTGCCACCAGCAGCCGGGACAGGGTTCTGGAGACCCAGTACTTC
cdr3_aa: CATSSRDRVLETQYF
clone_size: -
d_call: TRBD1
j_call: TRBJ2-5
v_call: TRBV15

cdr3_nt: TGTGCCAGCAGCTTAGGAGGCCTAGCGGGCACAGATACGCAGTATTTT
cdr3_aa: CASSLGGLAGTDTQYF
clone_size: -
d_call: TRBD2
j_call: TRBJ2-3
v_call: TRBV7-3

cdr3_nt: TGCAGCGTTGACGGGGTAGCTGAAGGATTCGGGGAGCTGTTTTTT
cdr3_aa: CSVDGVAEGFGELFF
clone_size: -
d_call: -
j_call: TRBJ2-2
v_call: TRBV29-1

cdr3_nt: TGTGCCATCAGTCCGACAGGGGAGGGGTACGAGCAGTACTTC
cdr3_aa: CAISPTGEGYEQYF
clone_size: -
d_call: -
j_call: TRBJ2-7
v_call: TRBV10-3

cdr3_nt: TGTGCCAGCAGCATACAGGGGTCCAATCAGCCCCAGCATTTT
cdr3_aa: CASSIQGSNQPQHF
clone_size: -
d_call: TRBD1
j_call: TRBJ1-5
v_call: TRBV6-1

cdr3_nt: TGTGCCAGCAAGGAGGCCCTCTCGAACAATGAGCAGTTCTTC
cdr3_aa: CASKEALSNNEQFF
clone_size: -
d_call: -
j_call: TRBJ2-1
v_call: TRBV28

cdr3_nt: TGCGCCAGCAGCCAAGATTTGGGACAGGGCAGGTACGAGCAGTACTTC
cdr3_aa: CASSQDLGQGRYEQYF
clone_size: -
d_call: TRBD1
j_call: TRBJ2-7
v_call: TRBV4-3

cdr3_nt: TGTGCCAGTAGTGAGCGGGGCACAGATACGCAGTATTTT
cdr3_aa: CASSERGTDTQYF
clone_size: -
d_call: -
j_call: TRBJ2-3
v_call: TRBV19

cdr3_nt: TGTGCCAGCAGCTTGGGCAGGGCGCCCGAGCAGTACTTC
cdr3_aa: CASSLGRAPEQYF
clone_size: -
d_call: -
j_call: TRBJ2-7
v_call: TRBV5-6

cdr3_nt: TGTGCCAGCAGTTCGACAGGGGGAAACATTCAGTACTTC
cdr3_aa: CASSSTGGNIQYF
clone_size: -
d_call: TRBD1
j_call: TRBJ2-4
v_call: TRBV6-5

cdr3_nt: TGTGCCAGCAGCTGGGGGGCGTTGGGGCGGGAAAGATCCCACGAGCAGTACTTC
cdr3_aa: CASSWGALGRERSHEQYF
clone_size: -
d_call: -
j_call: TRBJ2-7
v_call: TRBV7-9

cdr3_nt: TGCGCCAGCAGCTCGGGACAGGGGATATACAATGAGCAGTTCTTC
cdr3_aa: CASSSGQGIYNEQFF
clone_size: -
d_call: TRBD1
j_call: TRBJ2-1
v_call: TRBV5-1

cdr3_nt: TGCGCCAGCAGACAGGGCGGGAGCTCTGGAAACACCATATATTTT
cdr3_aa: CASRQGGSSGNTIYF
clone_size: -
d_call: -
j_call: TRBJ1-3
v_call: TRBV5-1

cdr3_nt: TGTGCCAGCAGCTACCCATTCGGGCACACCGGGGAGCTGTTTTTT
cdr3_aa: CASSYPFGHTGELFF
clone_size: -
d_call: -
j_call: TRBJ2-2
v_call: TRBV7-6

cdr3_nt: TGTGCCAGTAGACCGCAGGGGAATCGGGACGAGCAGTACTTC
cdr3_aa: CASRPQGNRDEQYF
clone_size: -
d_call: -
j_call: TRBJ2-7
v_call: TRBV19

cdr3_nt: TGTGCCAGCAGCCAGGGGGCTGGAAACACCATATATTTT
cdr3_aa: CASSQGAGNTIYF
clone_size: few
d_call: TRBD1
j_call: TRBJ1-3
v_call: TRBV11-2

cdr3_nt: TGTGCCAGCAGCCCATTCACCGGGGAGCTGTTTTTT
cdr3_aa: CASSPFTGELFF
clone_size: few
d_call: -
j_call: TRBJ2-2
v_call: TRBV7-2

cdr3_nt: TGTGCCAGCAGCGCACAGACAGGGCAGTTCACTGAAGCTTTCTTT
cdr3_aa: CASSAQTGQFTEAFF
clone_size: -
d_call: TRBD1
j_call: TRBJ1-1
v_call: TRBV7-9

cdr3_nt: TGCGCCAGCAGTCAATCGGGGGAGGAACCTAGCACAGATACGCAGTATTTT
cdr3_aa: CASSQSGEEPSTDTQYF
clone_size: once
d_call: -
j_call: TRBJ2-3
v_call: TRBV23-1